The present T cell receptor (beta chain) was sequenced within a study of PD-1 blockade in classical Hodgkin lymphoma. Clones were read by immunoSEQ multiplex PCR, and TCRdb kept only the in-frame ones, dropping some. In the table there are some 9,200 clones, about 70% of which are singletons. Details on this clone: Its antigen is not identified.

Each patient experienced a relapse that followed autologous stem cell transplantation, and brentuximab vedotin exposure varied. Purification of CD4+ T cells from thawed PBMCs was achieved by magnetic negative selection. Study observations and caveats: Baseline diversity in complete responders resembled that of newly diagnosed patients.

The CDR3 consists of 14 residues. The J segment lost 7 bases and the V segment lost 5 bases, leaving 8 bases of the junction unmatched. In germline, CDR1 is KGHSH, CDR2 LQKENI. The V gene is TRBV18, the J gene TRBJ2-1; 7 bases agree with TRBD2. This TCR was recovered from a human donor with classical Hodgkin lymphoma. The specimen comprised CD4+ T cells from blood, sampled at baseline. As DNA, the CDR3 is TGTGCCAGCTCATTGCGGGAGTCTAGGAATGAGCAGTTCTTC. Its translation is CASSLRESRNEQFF. Full variable domain (outside the CDR3, taken from reference TRBV18 and TRBJ2-1): NAGVMQNPRHLVRRRGQEARLRCSPMKGHSHVYWYRQLPEEGLKFMVYLQKENIIDESGMPKERFSAEFPKEGPSILRIQQVVRGDSAAYFCASSLRESRNEQFFGPGTRLTVL.